This TCR beta chain was captured by sequencing in a study of blood T cell repertoires in COVID-19. The CDR3 totals 14 residues. V lost 3 bases, J lost 6 bases, and 12 bases lay in between. CDR1 is LNHNV, CDR2 YYDKDF, per germline (reference sequence). Libraries were prepared by immunoSEQ multiplex PCR; TCRdb keeps only in-frame clonotypes and omits some of them. Of 150,000 to 200,000 clones listed, around three quarters were seen once; the top ten hold roughly 17%. The V call is TRBV15, the J call TRBJ2-1; D possibly corresponds to TRBD1 (7 bases). The specimen sequenced was peripheral blood. This clonotype originated in a man aged 55 to 70 with active or convalescent COVID-19. The chain's CDR3 is CATSRAGQINEQFF. The CDR3 DNA reads TGTGCCACCAGCAGGGCGGGACAGATCAATGAGCAGTTCTTC.